The rows below give T cell receptor beta chains drawn from one sample of a study of blood T cells in healthy people across ages. TCRdb fed the 5' RACE reads into MiXCR, producing one record per CDR3 protein. Of roughly 800,000 distinct CDR3 sequences listed, 53% are singletons. The sequenced material came from blood. The receptors here all came from a man aged 80 or over in good health. The CDR3 runs from the conserved cysteine through the conserved F or W. A D gene is named only where the DNA matches it firmly. For some rows the clone size is stated as once, few or many, or as a class when expanded; others skip it.

CDR3 protein: CASSPGDRGYGYTF
CDR3 DNA: TGTGCCAGCAGCCCAGGGGACAGGGGGTACGGCTACACCTTC
clone size: -
V gene: TRBV7-2
D gene: TRBD1
J gene: TRBJ1-2

CDR3 protein: CASSLEGYQETQYF
CDR3 DNA: TGTGCCAGCAGCTTAGAGGGGTACCAAGAGACCCAGTACTTC
clone size: few
V gene: TRBV7-2
D gene: -
J gene: TRBJ2-5

CDR3 protein: CASSEVASGSTDTQYF
CDR3 DNA: TGTGCCAGCAGTGAAGTGGCTAGCGGGAGCACAGATACGCAGTATTTT
clone size: few
V gene: TRBV2
D gene: TRBD2
J gene: TRBJ2-3

CDR3 protein: CAVRTDANEKLFF
CDR3 DNA: TGTGCCGTTCGGACGGATGCTAATGAAAAACTGTTTTTT
clone size: -
V gene: TRBV10-3
D gene: -
J gene: TRBJ1-4

CDR3 protein: CASSMDGGYGYTF
CDR3 DNA: TGCGCCAGCAGCATGGACGGCGGCTATGGCTACACCTTC
clone size: few
V gene: TRBV5-1
D gene: -
J gene: TRBJ1-2

CDR3 protein: CASSPETRNIQYF
CDR3 DNA: TGTGCCAGCAGCCCAGAGACCCGTAACATTCAGTACTTC
clone size: -
V gene: TRBV2
D gene: -
J gene: TRBJ2-4

CDR3 protein: CASSVSVGTPSNEQYF
CDR3 DNA: TGTGCCAGCAGCGTATCAGTTGGGACCCCGTCAAACGAGCAGTACTTC
clone size: -
V gene: TRBV9
D gene: -
J gene: TRBJ2-7

CDR3 protein: CASSSGTSYQETQYF
CDR3 DNA: TGTGCCAGCAGCTCGGGGACGTCATACCAAGAGACCCAGTACTTC
clone size: few
V gene: TRBV7-2
D gene: -
J gene: TRBJ2-5

CDR3 protein: CSAPGSRGDGYTF
CDR3 DNA: TGCAGTGCCCCCGGATCCCGGGGGGATGGCTACACCTTC
clone size: -
V gene: TRBV20-1
D gene: -
J gene: TRBJ1-2

CDR3 protein: CASSFPTNRGLYEQYF
CDR3 DNA: TGTGCCAGCAGTTTCCCCACCAACAGGGGCCTCTACGAGCAGTACTTC
clone size: -
V gene: TRBV12-3/TRBV12-4
D gene: TRBD1
J gene: TRBJ2-7

CDR3 protein: CASGRDSQQRTQYF
CDR3 DNA: TGTGCCAGCGGACGGGACAGCCAGCAAAGGACCCAGTACTTC
clone size: -
V gene: TRBV7-9
D gene: TRBD1
J gene: TRBJ2-5

CDR3 protein: CASSLGTGVVDTQYF
CDR3 DNA: TGCGCCAGCAGCCTCGGGACAGGGGTCGTCGATACGCAGTATTTT
clone size: once
V gene: TRBV5-1
D gene: TRBD1
J gene: TRBJ2-3

CDR3 protein: CASSEALAEEQFF
CDR3 DNA: TGTGCCAGCAGTGAAGCGCTAGCGGAGGAGCAGTTCTTC
clone size: few
V gene: TRBV2
D gene: TRBD2
J gene: TRBJ2-1

CDR3 protein: CASSPISGSDEQFF
CDR3 DNA: TGTGCCAGCTCACCCATTAGCGGGAGCGATGAGCAGTTCTTC
clone size: -
V gene: TRBV18
D gene: TRBD2
J gene: TRBJ2-1

CDR3 protein: CASSPISVGRKHRYAYF
CDR3 DNA: TGCGCCAGCAGCCCAATATCGGTTGGCCGAAAGCACAGATACGCGTATTTT
clone size: -
V gene: TRBV4-1
D gene: -
J gene: TRBJ2-3

CDR3 protein: CASSLVTYQETQYF
CDR3 DNA: TGTGCCAGCAGCTTAGTTACTTACCAAGAGACCCAGTACTTC
clone size: once
V gene: TRBV7-9
D gene: -
J gene: TRBJ2-5

CDR3 protein: CASSRISGANTGELFF
CDR3 DNA: TGTGCCAGCAGCCGCATTAGCGGGGCGAACACCGGGGAGCTGTTTTTT
clone size: -
V gene: TRBV7-3
D gene: TRBD2
J gene: TRBJ2-2

CDR3 protein: CSARWRQGEVKNTQYF
CDR3 DNA: TGCAGTGCTAGGTGGCGGCAGGGGGAGGTCAAAAACACTCAGTACTTC
clone size: -
V gene: TRBV20-1
D gene: -
J gene: TRBJ2-4

CDR3 protein: CASSPPSSGRGANVLTF
CDR3 DNA: TGTGCCAGCTCACCTCCCTCATCCGGGCGCGGGGCCAACGTCCTGACTTTC
clone size: -
V gene: TRBV18
D gene: -
J gene: TRBJ2-6

CDR3 protein: CATSESLGGQFF
CDR3 DNA: TGTGCCACCAGTGAAAGCTTAGGAGGGCAGTTCTTC
clone size: -
V gene: TRBV15
D gene: -
J gene: TRBJ2-1

CDR3 protein: CASSLLTSSYEQYF
CDR3 DNA: TGTGCCAGCAGCTTGTTAACTAGCTCCTACGAGCAGTACTTC
clone size: -
V gene: TRBV11-1
D gene: -
J gene: TRBJ2-7

CDR3 protein: CASSLARSFRDEQYF
CDR3 DNA: TGTGCCAGCAGCTTAGCAAGGTCCTTTAGGGATGAGCAGTACTTC
clone size: -
V gene: TRBV7-2
D gene: -
J gene: TRBJ2-7

CDR3 protein: CSAITPGQGSRPGYIF
CDR3 DNA: TGCAGTGCCATAACACCGGGACAGGGTAGTCGCCCTGGCTACATCTTC
clone size: -
V gene: TRBV20-1
D gene: TRBD1
J gene: TRBJ1-2

CDR3 protein: CASSQERGSTSYNEQFF
CDR3 DNA: TGTGCCAGCAGCCAAGAGCGCGGGAGTACCTCCTACAATGAGCAGTTCTTC
clone size: few
V gene: TRBV14
D gene: TRBD2
J gene: TRBJ2-1

CDR3 protein: CASSRGVSGETQYF
CDR3 DNA: TGTGCCAGCAGCCGGGGAGTTTCAGGGGAGACCCAGTACTTC
clone size: -
V gene: TRBV12-3/TRBV12-4
D gene: -
J gene: TRBJ2-5

CDR3 protein: CASSAGERASSTDTQYF
CDR3 DNA: TGTGCCAGCAGTGCCGGAGAGCGGGCTTCTAGCACAGATACGCAGTATTTT
clone size: -
V gene: TRBV6-1
D gene: -
J gene: TRBJ2-3

CDR3 protein: CASSLSPRGGYTF
CDR3 DNA: TGTGCCAGCAGTTTATCCCCGCGCGGAGGCTACACCTTC
clone size: -
V gene: TRBV27
D gene: -
J gene: TRBJ1-2

CDR3 protein: CASSEMRGTSGVQETQYF
CDR3 DNA: TGTGCCAGCAGTGAAATGCGGGGGACTAGCGGGGTCCAAGAGACCCAGTACTTC
clone size: few
V gene: TRBV6-1
D gene: TRBD2
J gene: TRBJ2-5

CDR3 protein: CASSQAPSGRIYNEQYF
CDR3 DNA: TGCGCCAGCAGCCAAGCCCCTAGCGGGAGGATCTACAATGAGCAGTACTTC
clone size: -
V gene: TRBV4-1
D gene: TRBD2
J gene: TRBJ2-5

CDR3 protein: CASSSGQIYEQYF
CDR3 DNA: TGTGCCAGCAGTTCGGGACAGATTTACGAGCAGTACTTC
clone size: -
V gene: TRBV6-6
D gene: TRBD1
J gene: TRBJ2-7

CDR3 protein: CASPPAGLGLTDTQYF
CDR3 DNA: TGTGCCAGCCCGCCCGCTGGACTGGGATTGACAGATACGCAGTATTTT
clone size: few
V gene: TRBV28
D gene: -
J gene: TRBJ2-3

CDR3 protein: CAISAAGSGYTF
CDR3 DNA: TGTGCCATCAGTGCGGCGGGGAGCGGCTACACCTTC
clone size: -
V gene: TRBV10-3
D gene: -
J gene: TRBJ1-2

CDR3 protein: CSASSAAKSTDTQYF
CDR3 DNA: TGCAGTGCTTCCTCCGCGGCGAAGAGCACAGATACGCAGTATTTT
clone size: -
V gene: TRBV20-1
D gene: -
J gene: TRBJ2-3

CDR3 protein: CASSLGAGETQYF
CDR3 DNA: TGTGCCAGCAGCTTAGGCGCGGGGGAGACCCAGTACTTC
clone size: -
V gene: TRBV7-2
D gene: -
J gene: TRBJ2-5

CDR3 protein: CASQGGGTDTQYF
CDR3 DNA: TGTGCCAGCCAGGGCGGAGGGACAGATACGCAGTATTTT
clone size: few
V gene: TRBV2
D gene: -
J gene: TRBJ2-3

CDR3 protein: CAIRTGAQTEAFF
CDR3 DNA: TGTGCCATTAGGACAGGGGCACAGACTGAAGCTTTCTTT
clone size: few
V gene: TRBV10-3
D gene: TRBD1
J gene: TRBJ1-1

CDR3 protein: CASSVYTGYEQFF
CDR3 DNA: TGTGCCAGCAGTGTATATACAGGGTATGAGCAGTTCTTC
clone size: -
V gene: TRBV12-3/TRBV12-4
D gene: -
J gene: TRBJ2-1

CDR3 protein: CSARDRLAGEQFF
CDR3 DNA: TGCAGTGCTAGAGATCGGCTAGCGGGAGAGCAGTTCTTC
clone size: -
V gene: TRBV20-1
D gene: TRBD2
J gene: TRBJ2-1

CDR3 protein: CSVVWTSGYEQYF
CDR3 DNA: TGCAGCGTTGTTTGGACTAGCGGCTACGAGCAGTACTTC
clone size: many
V gene: TRBV29-1
D gene: TRBD2
J gene: TRBJ2-7

CDR3 protein: CSASPAGDTQYF
CDR3 DNA: TGCAGTGCTAGTCCTGCTGGAGATACGCAGTATTTT
clone size: few
V gene: TRBV20-1
D gene: -
J gene: TRBJ2-3

CDR3 protein: CASSLPGQHNVAQYF
CDR3 DNA: TGTGCCAGCAGCTTACCAGGACAACATAATGTGGCCCAGTACTTC
clone size: few
V gene: TRBV11-2
D gene: -
J gene: TRBJ2-5